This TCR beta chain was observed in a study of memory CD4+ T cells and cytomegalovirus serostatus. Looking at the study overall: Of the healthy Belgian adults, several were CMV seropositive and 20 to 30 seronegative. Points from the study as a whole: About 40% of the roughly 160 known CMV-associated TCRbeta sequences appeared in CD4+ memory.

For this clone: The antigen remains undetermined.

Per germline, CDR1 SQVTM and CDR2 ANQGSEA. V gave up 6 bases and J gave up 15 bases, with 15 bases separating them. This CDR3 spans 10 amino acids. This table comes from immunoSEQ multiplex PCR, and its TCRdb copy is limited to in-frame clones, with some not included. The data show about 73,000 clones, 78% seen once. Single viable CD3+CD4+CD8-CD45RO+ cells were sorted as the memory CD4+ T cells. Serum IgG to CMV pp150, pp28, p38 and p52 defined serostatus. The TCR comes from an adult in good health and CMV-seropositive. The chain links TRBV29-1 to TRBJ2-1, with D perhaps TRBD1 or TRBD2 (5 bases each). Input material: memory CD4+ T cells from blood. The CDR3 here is CSVGRDPGFF. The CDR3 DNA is TGCAGCGTAGGACGGGACCCAGGGTTCTTC.